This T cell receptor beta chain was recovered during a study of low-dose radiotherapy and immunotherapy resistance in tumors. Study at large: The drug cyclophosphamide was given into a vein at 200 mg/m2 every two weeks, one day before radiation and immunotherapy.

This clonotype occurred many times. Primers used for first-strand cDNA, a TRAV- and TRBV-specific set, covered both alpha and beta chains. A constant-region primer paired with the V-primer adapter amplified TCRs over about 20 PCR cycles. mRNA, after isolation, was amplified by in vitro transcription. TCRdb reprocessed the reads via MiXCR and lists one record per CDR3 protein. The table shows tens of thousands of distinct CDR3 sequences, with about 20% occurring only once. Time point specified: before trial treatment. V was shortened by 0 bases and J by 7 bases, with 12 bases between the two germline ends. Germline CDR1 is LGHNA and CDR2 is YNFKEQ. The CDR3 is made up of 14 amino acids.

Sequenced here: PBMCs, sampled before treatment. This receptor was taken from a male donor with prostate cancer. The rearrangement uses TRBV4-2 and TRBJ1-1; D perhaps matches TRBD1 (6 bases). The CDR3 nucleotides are TGTGCCAGCAGCCAAGAATGGGGGGCGTTTGAAGCTTTCTTT. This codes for CASSQEWGAFEAFF.